The 18 T cell receptor beta chains below were found in one sample sequenced in a study of OX40 agonist ivuxolimab in advanced cancers. The protocol was immunoSEQ multiplex PCR, while the TCRdb copy is restricted to in-frame clones and leaves out a portion. The sample has some 100,000 clones, 90% to 95% seen once. The sample in question was CD4+ or CD8+ T cells sorted from blood, obtained in a trial of the OX40 agonist ivuxolimab. The receptors stem from an adult with an advanced solid tumor such as melanoma, head and neck, liver or kidney cancer.

This clone was recorded only once. The chain recombines TRBV7-2 with TRBJ2-3; no reliable D call. CDR3 size: 13 residues. The V end lost 3 bases, the J end lost 6 bases, and 10 bases lay between the germline ends. Germline values: CDR1 SGHTA, CDR2 FQGNSA. CDR3 sequence: CASSFDSWDTQYF. The CDR3 nucleotides read TGTGCCAGCAGCTTCGACTCTTGGGATACGCAGTATTTT.

This chain uses TRBV9 with TRBJ1-2; 11 bases agree with TRBD1. Germline CDR1 SGDLS, CDR2 YYNGEE. Trimming cost V 5 bases and J 5 bases; bases outside gene matches: 11. The CDR3 loop spans 16 amino acids. This chain's CDR3 is CASSPSGTGGPYGYTF. CDR3 nucleotides: TGTGCCAGCAGTCCTTCTGGGACAGGGGGTCCGTATGGCTACACCTTC.

This chain joins TRBV10-3 and TRBJ2-3; a possible D gene is TRBD2 (5 bases). The CDR3 extends over 16 amino acids. CDR1 is ENHRY, CDR2 SYGVKD, per germline. Trimming stripped 2 bases from V and 0 bases from J, with 12 bases between. CDR3 residues: CAISEPMRVSTDTQYF. The DNA of the CDR3 is TGTGCCATCAGTGAGCCTATGAGGGTGAGCACAGATACGCAGTATTTT.

Only one count was recorded for this clone. The chain combines TRBV5-1 with TRBJ2-1, with TRBD2 matching over 7 bases. Germline V lookup: CDR1 SGHRS, CDR2 YFSETQ. Trimming cost V 3 bases and J 8 bases; bases outside gene matches: 14. This CDR3 spans 16 amino acids. This CDR3 reads CASSWVGRELSYEQFF. As DNA, the CDR3 is TGCGCCAGCAGCTGGGTAGGGCGGGAGCTGTCGTATGAGCAGTTCTTC.

This rearrangement joins TRBV11-3 to TRBJ2-5; either TRBD1 or TRBD2 may fit D (6 bases each). The CDR3 spans 16 residues. In germline, CDR1 is SGHNT, CDR2 YENEEA. V was clipped by 0 bases and J by 1 base, with 12 bases between them. DNA for the CDR3: TGTGCCAGCAGCTTAGATCGGGGGCTGGTCCAAGAGACCCAGTACTTC. This sequence encodes CASSLDRGLVQETQYF.

In this sample, this clone turned up once. This rearrangement joins TRBV18 to TRBJ2-2, with a tentative D call TRBD1 (6 bases). CDR1 and CDR2 from the germline V gene are KGHSH and LQKENI. Trimming took off 3 bases at V and 1 base at J, with 9 bases between the two ends. The CDR3 is made up of 15 amino acids. The CDR3 loop is CASSPSGQNTGELFF. The CDR3 DNA sequence: TGTGCCAGCTCACCGTCGGGACAGAACACCGGGGAGCTGTTTTTT.

V is TRBV19 and J is TRBJ1-1; no reliable D call. Germline assignment: CDR1 LNHDA and CDR2 SQIVND (reference sequence). Trimming left V 4 bases short and J 0 bases short, with 6 bases between. The CDR3 runs to 13 residues. CDR3 amino acids: CASSKLMNTEAFF. In DNA, the CDR3 is TGTGCCAGTAGTAAGCTTATGAACACTGAAGCTTTCTTT.

The DNA of the CDR3 is TGTGCCTGGACCGTACAGGGGTTCTATGGCTACACCTTC. As protein: CAWTVQGFYGYTF. The chain uses TRBV30 and TRBJ1-2; 7 nucleotides line up with TRBD1. V was clipped by 4 bases and J by 4 bases; unmatched bases: 6. Germline values: CDR1 GTSNPN, CDR2 SVGIG (reference sequence). The CDR3 has 13 amino acids.

The CDR3 sequence: CASSVGQGPNTGELFF. Written as DNA, the CDR3 is TGTGCCAGCAGCGTAGGTCAGGGGCCAAACACCGGGGAGCTGTTTTTT. The chain recombines TRBV9 with TRBJ2-2; tentative D call: TRBD1 (6 bases). This CDR3 is built from 16 residues. Trimming removed 0 bases at V and 2 bases at J, with 11 bases between. Germline CDR1 and CDR2: SGDLS and YYNGEE.

The CDR3 protein is CASSLLGDRGTQYF. As DNA, the CDR3 is TGTGCCAGCAGCTTACTAGGGGACCGCGGGACCCAGTACTTC. V is TRBV7-9 and J is TRBJ2-5; possibly TRBD1 or TRBD2 for D (5 bases each). V lost 2 bases and J 7 bases, leaving 14 bases between the germline ends. From germline, CDR1 is SEHNR and CDR2 FQNEAQ (reference sequence). CDR3 length: 14 amino acids.

The chain uses TRBV7-9 and TRBJ2-7; D gene ambiguous. The CDR3 has 15 residues. CDR1 is SEHNR and CDR2 is FQNEAQ in the germline V gene (reference sequence). V was trimmed by 3 bases and J by 0 bases, leaving 12 bases between them. CDR3 loop: CASSFGQSSSYEQYF. CDR3 bases: TGTGCCAGCAGCTTTGGGCAGAGCAGCTCCTACGAGCAGTACTTC.

This clone came up a few times. This chain connects TRBV27 to TRBJ2-7; the D gene is possibly TRBD2 (5 bases). V was cut by 0 bases and J by 6 bases, with 12 bases left in between. CDR1 is MNHEY and CDR2 is SMNVEV in the germline V gene (reference sequence). The CDR3 runs 14 residues. The CDR3 protein is CASSLSRDYLEQYF. The CDR3 DNA reads as TGTGCCAGCAGTTTATCGAGAGACTATCTCGAGCAGTACTTC.

The chain recombines TRBV6-5 with TRBJ1-3, with TRBD1 as a possible D gene (6 bases). CDR3 length: 15 amino acids. Germline V CDR1 and CDR2: MNHEY, SVGAGI. The V and J ends lost 7 bases and 4 bases respectively, with 17 bases between them. The CDR3 region is CASTRDRSMGNTIYF. The CDR3 nucleotides are TGTGCCAGCACCAGAGACAGGTCGATGGGAAACACCATATATTTT.

The rearrangement joins TRBV6-5 to TRBJ1-1; the match to TRBD1 covers 7 bases. Trimming took 2 bases from V and 3 from J; bases not matched to a gene: 3. This CDR3 is built from 14 residues. Germline V lookup: CDR1 MNHEY, CDR2 SVGAGI. The CDR3 here is CASSYQDRDTEAFF. The CDR3 bases are TGTGCCAGCAGTTACCAAGACAGGGACACTGAAGCTTTCTTT.

The chain is built from TRBV27 and TRBJ2-2, with 11 bases matching TRBD2. Germline V gene lookup returns CDR1 MNHEY and CDR2 SMNVEV (reference sequence). The CDR3 loop spans 19 amino acids. Trimming at V came to 4 bases and at J to 4 bases, leaving 14 bases not matched to a gene. In DNA, the CDR3 is TGTGCCAGCAGTTCACCCTCCGATAGCGGGAGGGCCGGCACCGGGGAGCTGTTTTTT. The encoded protein is CASSSPSDSGRAGTGELFF.

The chain is built from TRBV15 and TRBJ1-5, with a possible D match to TRBD1 (5 bases). The CDR3 extends over 15 amino acids. Germline loops: CDR1 LNHNV, CDR2 YYDKDF (reference sequence). V was pared by 0 bases and J by 4 bases, with 10 bases between. The CDR3 region is CATSREREGNQPQHF. CDR3 DNA: TGTGCCACCAGCAGAGAACGAGAGGGGAATCAGCCCCAGCATTTT.

This chain joins TRBV28 and TRBJ2-3; no clear D. Germline V CDR1 and CDR2: MDHEN, SYDVKM. This CDR3 spans 13 amino acids. V shed 5 bases and J shed 2 bases, with 8 bases lying between them. This CDR3 is CASSPPNTDTQYF. The DNA of the CDR3 is TGTGCCAGCAGTCCCCCTAACACAGATACGCAGTATTTT.

The genes are TRBV7-9 and TRBJ2-1; D is ambiguous. Trimming removed 1 base from V and 5 bases from J, with 9 bases in between. CDR1 is SEHNR, CDR2 FQNEAQ, per germline (reference sequence). This CDR3 has 14 residues. CDR3 DNA sequence: TGTGCCAGCAGCTTAGAGTTTAGTAACAATGAGCAGTTCTTC. This codes for CASSLEFSNNEQFF.